Shown below are 18 T cell receptor beta chains from a single sample sequenced in a study of response to subunit inactivated influenza vaccine. TCRdb analysed the RT-PCR reads with MiXCR anew, one entry per CDR3 protein. The sample holds around 480,000 distinct CDR3 sequences, roughly 11% seen once. Sample: PBMCs from blood, taken about 6 weeks after vaccination. The receptor set was obtained from a man aged 50 to 59 who received an inactivated influenza vaccine.

This clonotype was found a few times. The V call is TRBV9, the J call TRBJ2-3; no reliable D call. The length of the CDR3 is 13 residues. The germline V and J ends were trimmed by 4 bases and 6 bases, with 12 bases remaining between them. Germline CDR1 reads SGDLS; CDR2 reads YYNGEE. The chain's CDR3 is CASSYILKDTQYF. Here the CDR3 DNA reads TGTGCCAGCAGCTATATCCTGAAGGATACGCAGTATTTT.

This clonotype has only a few counts. The gene calls are TRBV25-1 and TRBJ2-3; TRBD2 matches 14 bases. The CDR3 covers 16 residues. Per the germline V gene, CDR1 is MGHDK and CDR2 is SYGVNS. Unmatched junction bases numbered 7, after V lost 4 bases and J lost 7 bases. DNA of the CDR3: TGTGCCAGCAGTGGAAGGACTAGCGGGGGGTTTAATACGCAGTATTTT. It yields the protein CASSGRTSGGFNTQYF.

The CDR3 sequence: CASSLDSHNQPQHF. CDR3 nucleotide sequence: TGTGCCAGCAGTTTAGACAGCCACAATCAGCCCCAGCATTTT. The chain carries TRBV12-3 or TRBV12-4 and TRBJ1-5; no definite D call. CDR3 length: 14 residues. V was shortened by 1 base and J by 3 bases, with 7 bases between the two germline ends.

The sample holds many counts of this clonotype. The chain is built from TRBV9 and TRBJ2-1; possibly TRBD2 for D (6 bases). This CDR3 spans 15 amino acids. In germline, CDR1 is SGDLS, CDR2 YYNGEE. Trimming took 0 bases from V and 3 from J, leaving 10 bases between them. The CDR3 DNA follows: TGTGCCAGCAGCGTAGTGGCGGGGTTCTACAATGAGCAGTTCTTC. It specifies CASSVVAGFYNEQFF.

In this sample, this clonotype turned up a few times. The rearrangement links TRBV6-2 or TRBV6-3 to TRBJ2-7; 12 positions match TRBD2. Trimming at V came to 5 bases and at J to 5 bases, leaving 10 bases not matched to a gene. Germline V gene sequence: CDR1 MNHEY, CDR2 SVGEGT. This CDR3 region has 16 residues. Here the CDR3 DNA reads TGTGCCAGCAGTCGCTCGACTAGCGGGAGTTCCCACGAGCAGTACTTC. Residues: CASSRSTSGSSHEQYF.

This clonotype was recorded at least ten times. V is TRBV6-1 and J is TRBJ1-1; 7 bases are a match to TRBD1. This CDR3 spans 14 amino acids. J gave up 2 bases and V 8 bases, and 8 bases lay outside the gene matches. Germline CDR1 and CDR2: MNHNS and SASEGT. CDR3 nucleotide sequence: TGTGCCAGCTGGGGACAGCGCCGTAACACTGAAGCTTTCTTT. This codes for CASWGQRRNTEAFF.

This chain uses TRBV20-1 with TRBJ2-5; 14 bases align to TRBD2. CDR3 length: 18 residues. Germline CDR1 DFQATT, CDR2 SNEGSKA (reference sequence). V was pared by 3 bases and J by 5 bases, with 14 bases of the junction left unmatched. The CDR3 DNA reads TGCAGTGCTAGCCCCGGACTAGCGGGAGGTCTCTTTTTGGAGACCCAGTACTTC. It specifies CSASPGLAGGLFLETQYF.

The gene calls are TRBV12-3 or TRBV12-4 and TRBJ2-1; TRBD2 matches 12 bases. The CDR3 runs to 14 residues. V gave up 3 bases and J gave up 8 bases; unmatched junction bases: 2. As DNA, the CDR3 is TGTGCCAGCAGTTTGACTAGCGGGGGCGATGAGCAGTTCTTC. Translated, it gives CASSLTSGGDEQFF.

This chain links TRBV4-2 with TRBJ2-1; 9 bases line up with TRBD2. The trim removed 2 bases at V and 5 bases at J, leaving 4 bases unmatched. This CDR3 is built from 15 residues. Germline CDR1 reads LGHNA; CDR2 reads YNFKEQ. This chain's CDR3 is CASSQLGLAHNEQFF. In DNA form, the CDR3 reads TGTGCCAGCAGCCAATTGGGACTAGCCCACAATGAGCAGTTCTTC.

The V and J genes are TRBV18 and TRBJ1-6, with D uncertain. Germline CDR1 KGHSH, CDR2 LQKENI. CDR3 size: 13 residues. V was shortened by 5 bases and J by 4 bases, with 6 bases between the two germline ends. CDR3 loop: CASSVGYNSPLHF. In DNA, the CDR3 is TGTGCCAGCTCAGTGGGGTATAATTCACCCCTCCACTTT.

This clonotype was counted between two and nine times. The chain joins TRBV6-1 to TRBJ1-2; 9 positions agree with TRBD1. The V and J ends lost 9 bases and 5 bases, in that order; junction bases with no gene match: 7. The CDR3 is 13 residues long. Germline CDR1 reads MNHNS; CDR2 reads SASEGT. The CDR3: CARHRGLQYGYTF. CDR3 in DNA: TGTGCCAGACACAGGGGGCTACAGTATGGCTACACCTTC.

This clonotype was counted many times. CDR3 amino acids: CASSLEGLVSEQYF. CDR3 nucleotides: TGTGCCAGCAGCTTAGAAGGACTAGTATCTGAGCAGTACTTC. The chain is built from TRBV7-2 and TRBJ2-7; 7 bases agree with TRBD2. The germline gives CDR1 SGHTA, CDR2 FQGNSA. V dropped 1 base and J dropped 7; count of bases not matched to a gene: 7. This CDR3 contains 14 residues.

The chain joins TRBV5-1 to TRBJ2-5, with 7 bases matching TRBD2. From germline, CDR1 is SGHRS and CDR2 YFSETQ. V lost 4 bases, J lost 4 bases, and 7 bases stayed unmatched. This CDR3 has 14 amino acids. The CDR3: CASSKGRAPETQYF. CDR3 DNA sequence: TGCGCCAGCAGCAAGGGGAGGGCCCCAGAGACCCAGTACTTC.

This clonotype has a handful of counts. V gene TRBV20-1 combines with J gene TRBJ2-3; 10 bases fit TRBD2. The CDR3 length is 16 residues. CDR1 DFQATT and CDR2 SNEGSKA come from the germline V gene (reference sequence). The CDR3 bases are TGCAGCAACGATGAGCGGGGGGGCCCCTCCACAGATACGCAGTATTTT. Residues: CSNDERGGPSTDTQYF.

There are a few counts of this clonotype. The CDR3 protein is CATNGGGAPDTQYF. For the CDR3, the DNA is TGTGCCACTAATGGCGGGGGGGCCCCAGATACGCAGTATTTT. The chain combines TRBV12-3 or TRBV12-4 with TRBJ2-3; 9 bases line up with TRBD2. This CDR3 contains 14 residues. Unmatched junction bases numbered 9, after V lost 10 bases and J lost 4 bases.

This clonotype was detected many times. The chain recombines TRBV27 with TRBJ1-6; D unresolved. This CDR3 has 13 residues. V was clipped by 2 bases and J by 10 bases, with 9 bases between them. Germline assignment: CDR1 MNHEY and CDR2 SMNVEV (reference sequence). This CDR3 is CASSLGLRSPLHF. The CDR3, as DNA: TGTGCCAGCAGTTTAGGTCTGCGATCACCCCTCCACTTT.

This chain uses TRBV7-9 with TRBJ1-4; D is possibly TRBD1 (5 bases). V lost 5 bases to trimming and J lost 8 bases, with 18 bases between them. Germline CDR1 is SEHNR and CDR2 is FQNEAQ (reference sequence). CDR3 length equals 15 residues. The CDR3 region is CASSPTPRGREKLFF. CDR3 nucleotides: TGTGCCAGCAGCCCGACCCCGAGGGGCCGGGAAAAACTGTTTTTT.

Many counts were recorded for this clonotype. The genes are TRBV12-3 or TRBV12-4 and TRBJ1-6, with D possibly being TRBD1 (5 bases). Trimming removed 5 bases at V and 7 bases at J, with 6 bases between. This CDR3 has 12 amino acids. CDR3 loop: CASSRGNSPLHF. CDR3 in DNA: TGTGCCAGCAGTCGGGGGAATTCACCCCTCCACTTT.